Detailed here is one TCR beta chain. Its target is not known. The sample originates from a study of cytomegalovirus exposure and HLA in healthy donors. The study, taken as a whole, reports: Many donors shared some public TCRs, even though most TCR sequences were rare.

With 60 Vbeta and 13 Jbeta primers, the PCR was carried out. Assay used: immunoSEQ multiplex PCR; TCRdb lists only in-frame clones, some missing. The sample lists about 100,000 clones; 9.5% to 13% were seen once. The sequenced sample consisted of PBMCs. The sequence derives from a middle-aged man in good health and CMV-seropositive.

CDR3 sequence reads: CSVEGREGFSNEQFF. The CDR3 bases are TGCAGCGTTGAAGGGCGGGAGGGCTTTTCCAATGAGCAGTTCTTC. The chain recombines TRBV29-1 with TRBJ2-1; 9 nucleotides agree with TRBD2. The CDR3 length is 15 residues. CDR1 and CDR2 from the germline V gene are SQVTM and ANQGSEA. Unmatched junction bases numbered 7, after V lost 1 base and J lost 6 bases.